The 10 T cell receptor beta chains below come from one sample, sequenced in a study of T cells in Graves' hyperthyroidism and ophthalmopathy (dated by TCRdb to the late 2010s). The library was obtained by multiplex PCR. Sequencing relied on an Illumina HiSeq 2000. The TCR beta CDR3 regions were amplified from RNA transcripts. For the first round of RT-PCR on the TCR CDR3, the HTBI primer set was used together with the Qiagen OneStep RT-PCR kit. TCRdb reran the public reads through fastp at Q25 and MiXCR, keeping productive beta chains. Each entry is one CDR3 protein sequence, shown with its most common DNA and genes. The sample contains about 560,000 distinct CDR3 sequences, roughly 15% of them found a single time. The ten largest account for approximately 13% of the sample. The sequencing input was blood. The receptor source for this set is a woman in her forties with Graves' hyperthyroidism.

This clonotype was detected ten times or more. The CDR3 DNA reads as TGTGCCAGCAGTGAAAGGGGGCGAAACTATGGCTACACCTTC. It yields the protein CASSERGRNYGYTF. V is TRBV27 and J is TRBJ1-2; 7 nucleotides align to TRBD1. CDR3 length: 14 residues. J lost 2 bases, V lost 5 bases, and 5 bases had no gene match. Germline CDR1 MNHEY, CDR2 SMNVEV (reference sequence).

With respect to this clonotype: Possible read error: a much larger clone is one base away. The chain has TRBV7-8 and TRBJ1-1; unclear D gene. Germline assignment: CDR1 SGHVS and CDR2 FQNEAQ. This CDR3 contains 11 residues. The CDR3 loop is CASSLAREAFF. In DNA, the CDR3 is TGTGCCAGCAGCCTAGCCCGTGAAGCTTTCTTT.

This clonotype was observed at least ten times. This chain uses TRBV5-1 with TRBJ1-1; 9 bases are shared with TRBD1. From germline, CDR1 is SGHRS and CDR2 YFSETQ. The CDR3 loop spans 16 amino acids. The V and J ends lost 3 bases and 5 bases, in that order; junction bases with no gene match: 11. The CDR3 coding sequence is TGCGCCAGCAGCTGGGGACAGGGTGGGGTGGGGACTGAAGCTTTCTTT. As protein: CASSWGQGGVGTEAFF. Supplemented by reference TRBV5-1 and TRBJ1-1, the full variable domain reads KAGVTQTPRYLIKTRGQQVTLSCSPISGHRSVSWYQQTPGQGLQFLFEYFSETQRNKGNFPGRFSGRQFSNSRSEMNVSTLELGDSALYLCASSWGQGGVGTEAFFGQGTRLTVV.

A remark on this clonotype: In this CDR3 the conserved last residue, phenylalanine or tryptophan, is missing, so a read error is likely. This chain uses TRBV20-1 with TRBJ2-7; D call uncertain. The V end was cut by 6 bases, the J end by 2 bases, with 14 bases between. The CDR3 totals 13 residues. Germline V CDR1 and CDR2: DFQATT, SNEGSKA (reference sequence). Written as DNA, the CDR3 is TGCAGTGCGAATGGCGGTGTCCCCTACGAGCAGTACCTC. Translation: CSANGGVPYEQYL.

With respect to this clonotype: This sequence may be a read error, since a much larger clone differs from it by one base. The rearrangement links TRBV7-6 to TRBJ2-3; the D is unclear. Trimming took off 1 base at V and 2 bases at J, with 7 bases between the two ends. Germline loops: CDR1 SGHVS, CDR2 FNYEAQ. This CDR3 region has 14 residues. The chain's CDR3 is CASSLEVLTDTQYF. DNA for the CDR3: TGTGCCAGCAGCTTAGAGGTCCTCACAGATACGCAGTATTTT.

There are many counts of this clonotype. V is TRBV11-3 and J is TRBJ2-2; 8 positions agree with TRBD2. Unmatched junction bases numbered 10, after V lost 5 bases and J lost 5 bases. Looked up from germline, CDR1 is SGHNT and CDR2 is YENEEA. This CDR3 contains 16 residues. The DNA of the CDR3 is TGTGCCAGCAGCGATCCCAGCGGGAGTGGAACCGGGGAGCTGTTTTTT. It specifies CASSDPSGSGTGELFF.

In this sample, this clonotype turned up many times. J is TRBJ2-3 and V is TRBV28; the match to TRBD2 covers 11 bases. The CDR3 covers 17 residues. With V trimmed by 5 bases and J by 4 bases, 11 bases remained unmatched. Germline CDR1 MDHEN, CDR2 SYDVKM. This CDR3 reads CASSIPGLAAGADTQYF. The CDR3 DNA is TGTGCCAGCAGTATTCCGGGACTAGCGGCCGGCGCAGATACGCAGTATTTT.

This clonotype was counted ten times or more. This chain uses TRBV19 with TRBJ2-2, with D perhaps assigned TRBD1 or TRBD2 (6 bases each). V lost 4 bases and J lost 5, with 20 bases in between. In germline, CDR1 is LNHDA, CDR2 SQIVND (reference sequence). CDR3 length: 17 amino acids. The CDR3 DNA sequence: TGTGCCAGTAGTACAAACATAGGGGGGAATGGAACCGGGGAGCTGTTTTTT. Its translation: CASSTNIGGNGTGELFF.

This clonotype occurred many times. J is TRBJ1-1 and V is TRBV18; 11 bases fit TRBD1. The CDR3 has 14 residues. J was trimmed by 3 bases and V by 8 bases; bases with no gene match: 5. Germline V gene data show CDR1 as KGHSH and CDR2 as LQKENI. CDR3 region: CASARTGGYTEAFF. The CDR3 DNA follows: TGTGCCAGCGCCAGGACAGGGGGCTACACTGAAGCTTTCTTT.

The J gene is TRBJ2-1, the V gene TRBV12-3 or TRBV12-4; 8 nucleotides agree with TRBD2. Trimming took 6 bases from V and 7 from J; bases not matched to a gene: 17. The CDR3 totals 17 residues. The CDR3 reads CASSLGARSGSKNEQFF. In DNA, the CDR3 is TGTGCCAGCAGCCTCGGGGCACGGAGCGGGAGTAAAAATGAGCAGTTCTTC.